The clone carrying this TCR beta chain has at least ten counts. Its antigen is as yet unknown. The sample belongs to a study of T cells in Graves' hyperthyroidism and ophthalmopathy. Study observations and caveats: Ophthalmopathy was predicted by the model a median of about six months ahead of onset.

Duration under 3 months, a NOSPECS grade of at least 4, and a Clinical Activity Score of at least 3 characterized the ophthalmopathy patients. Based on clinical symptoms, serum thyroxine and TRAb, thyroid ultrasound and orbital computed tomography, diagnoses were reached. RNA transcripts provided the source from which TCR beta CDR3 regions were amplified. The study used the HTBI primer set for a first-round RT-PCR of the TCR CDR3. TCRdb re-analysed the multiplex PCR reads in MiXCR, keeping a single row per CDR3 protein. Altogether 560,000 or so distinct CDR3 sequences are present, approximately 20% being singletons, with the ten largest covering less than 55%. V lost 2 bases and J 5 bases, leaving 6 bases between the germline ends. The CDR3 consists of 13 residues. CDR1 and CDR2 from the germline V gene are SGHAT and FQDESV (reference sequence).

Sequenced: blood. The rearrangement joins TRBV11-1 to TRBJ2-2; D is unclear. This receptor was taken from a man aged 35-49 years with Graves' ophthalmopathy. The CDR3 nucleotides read TGTGCCAGCAGCTTACGAGTGACCGGGGAGCTGTTTTTT. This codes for CASSLRVTGELFF.